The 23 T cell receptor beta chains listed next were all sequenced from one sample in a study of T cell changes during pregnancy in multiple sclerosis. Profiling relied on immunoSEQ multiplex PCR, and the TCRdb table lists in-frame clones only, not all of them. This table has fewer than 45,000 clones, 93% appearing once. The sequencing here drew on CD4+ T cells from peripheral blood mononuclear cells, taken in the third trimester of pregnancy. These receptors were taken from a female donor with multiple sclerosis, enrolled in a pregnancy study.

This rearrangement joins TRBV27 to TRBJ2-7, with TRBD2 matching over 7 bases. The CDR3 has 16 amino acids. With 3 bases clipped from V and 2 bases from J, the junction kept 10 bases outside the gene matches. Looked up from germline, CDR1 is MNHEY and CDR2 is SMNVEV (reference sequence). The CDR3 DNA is TGTGCCAGCAGTTTGGGTGAGGCTAGCGGAACCTACGAGCAGTACTTC. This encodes CASSLGEASGTYEQYF.

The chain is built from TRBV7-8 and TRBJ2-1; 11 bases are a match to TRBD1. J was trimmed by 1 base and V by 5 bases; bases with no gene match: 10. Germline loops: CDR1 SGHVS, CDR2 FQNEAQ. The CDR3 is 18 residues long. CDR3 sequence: CASSRTGGGGVSYNEQFF. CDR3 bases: TGTGCCAGCAGCCGGACAGGGGGCGGGGGGGTTTCCTACAATGAGCAGTTCTTC.

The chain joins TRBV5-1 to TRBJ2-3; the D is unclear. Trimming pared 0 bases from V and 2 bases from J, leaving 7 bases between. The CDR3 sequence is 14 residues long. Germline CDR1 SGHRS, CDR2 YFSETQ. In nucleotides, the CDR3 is TGCGCCAGCAGCTTGGAACATTTCACAGATACGCAGTATTTT. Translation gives CASSLEHFTDTQYF.

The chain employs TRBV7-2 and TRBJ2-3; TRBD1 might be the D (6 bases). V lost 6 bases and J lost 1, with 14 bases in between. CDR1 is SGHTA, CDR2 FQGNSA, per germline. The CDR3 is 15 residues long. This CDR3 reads CASRSPAGGTDTQYF. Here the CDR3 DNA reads TGTGCCAGCAGGTCCCCCGCAGGGGGCACAGATACGCAGTATTTT. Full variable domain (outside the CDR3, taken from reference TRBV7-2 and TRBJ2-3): GAGVSQSPSNKVTEKGKDVELRCDPISGHTALYWYRQSLGQGLEFLIYFQGNSAPDKSGLPSDRFSAERTGGSVSTLTIQRTQQEDSAVYLCASRSPAGGTDTQYFGPGTRLTVL.

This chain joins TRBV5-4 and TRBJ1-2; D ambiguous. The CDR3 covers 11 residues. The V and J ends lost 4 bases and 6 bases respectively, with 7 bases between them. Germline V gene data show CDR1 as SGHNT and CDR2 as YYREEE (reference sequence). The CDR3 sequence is CASSHMDGYTF. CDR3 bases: TGTGCCAGCAGCCACATGGATGGCTACACCTTC.

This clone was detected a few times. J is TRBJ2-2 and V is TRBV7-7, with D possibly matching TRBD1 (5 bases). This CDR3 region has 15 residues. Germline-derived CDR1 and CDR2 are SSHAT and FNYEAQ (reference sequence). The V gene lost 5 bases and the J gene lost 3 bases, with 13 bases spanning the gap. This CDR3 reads CASSPSTGHTGELFF. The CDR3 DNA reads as TGTGCCAGCAGCCCTTCAACAGGACACACCGGGGAGCTGTTTTTT.

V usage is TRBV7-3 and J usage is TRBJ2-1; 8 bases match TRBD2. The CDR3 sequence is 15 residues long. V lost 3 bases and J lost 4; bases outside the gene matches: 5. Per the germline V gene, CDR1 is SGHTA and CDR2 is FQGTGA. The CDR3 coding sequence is TGTGCCAGCAGCTTCGGGGGGGGACTTTACAATGAGCAGTTCTTC. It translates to CASSFGGGLYNEQFF.

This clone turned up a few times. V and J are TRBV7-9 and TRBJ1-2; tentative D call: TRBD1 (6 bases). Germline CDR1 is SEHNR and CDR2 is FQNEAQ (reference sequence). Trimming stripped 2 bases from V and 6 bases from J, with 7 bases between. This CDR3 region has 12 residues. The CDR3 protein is CASSLQGHGYTF. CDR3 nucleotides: TGTGCCAGCAGCTTACAGGGGCATGGCTACACCTTC.

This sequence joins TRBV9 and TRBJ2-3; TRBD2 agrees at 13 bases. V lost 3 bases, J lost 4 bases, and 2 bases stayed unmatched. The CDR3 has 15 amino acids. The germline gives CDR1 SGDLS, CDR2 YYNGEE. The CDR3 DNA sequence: TGTGCCAGCAGCGGGACTAGCGGGAGCGCAGATACGCAGTATTTT. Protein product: CASSGTSGSADTQYF. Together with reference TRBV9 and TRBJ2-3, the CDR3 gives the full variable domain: DSGVTQTPKHLITATGQRVTLRCSPRSGDLSVYWYQQSLDQGLQFLIQYYNGEERAKGNILERFSAQQFPDLHSELNLSSLELGDSALYFCASSGTSGSADTQYFGPGTRLTVL.

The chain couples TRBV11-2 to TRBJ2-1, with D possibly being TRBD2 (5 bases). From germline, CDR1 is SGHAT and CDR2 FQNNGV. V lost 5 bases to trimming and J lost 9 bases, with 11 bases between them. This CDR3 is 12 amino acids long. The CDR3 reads CASSPGLVEQFF. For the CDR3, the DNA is TGTGCCAGCAGCCCCGGACTCGTTGAGCAGTTCTTC. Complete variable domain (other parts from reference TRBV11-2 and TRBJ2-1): EAGVAQSPRYKIIEKRQSVAFWCNPISGHATLYWYQQILGQGPKLLIQFQNNGVVDDSQLPKDRFSAERLKGVDSTLKIQPAKLEDSAVYLCASSPGLVEQFFGPGTRLTVL.

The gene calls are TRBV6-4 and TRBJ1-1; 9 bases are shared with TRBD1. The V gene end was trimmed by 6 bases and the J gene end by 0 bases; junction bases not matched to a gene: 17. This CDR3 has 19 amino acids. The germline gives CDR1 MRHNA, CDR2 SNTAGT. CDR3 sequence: CASSLRDREISSMNTEAFF. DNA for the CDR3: TGTGCCAGCAGCCTCCGGGACAGGGAGATTAGTTCCATGAACACTGAAGCTTTCTTT.

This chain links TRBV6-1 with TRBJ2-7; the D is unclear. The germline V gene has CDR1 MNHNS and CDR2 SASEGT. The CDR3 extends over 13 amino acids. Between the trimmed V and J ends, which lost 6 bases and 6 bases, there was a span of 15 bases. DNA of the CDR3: TGTGCCAGCAGGCCCTCGGTAACGGTCGAGCAGTACTTC. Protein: CASRPSVTVEQYF.

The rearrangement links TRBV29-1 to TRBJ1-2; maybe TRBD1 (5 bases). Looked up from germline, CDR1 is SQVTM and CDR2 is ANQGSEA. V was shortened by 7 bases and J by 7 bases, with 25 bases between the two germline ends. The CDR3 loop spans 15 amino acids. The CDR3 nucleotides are TGCAGCGCCAACAAAGGGGTGGACCCTTGGAGTGGCTACACCTTC. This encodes CSANKGVDPWSGYTF.

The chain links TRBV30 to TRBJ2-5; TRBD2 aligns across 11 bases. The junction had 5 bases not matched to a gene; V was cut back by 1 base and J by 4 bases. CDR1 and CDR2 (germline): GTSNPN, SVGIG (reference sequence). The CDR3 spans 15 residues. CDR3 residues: CAWSDVAGGPETQYF. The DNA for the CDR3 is TGTGCCTGGAGTGACGTAGCGGGAGGGCCAGAGACCCAGTACTTC.

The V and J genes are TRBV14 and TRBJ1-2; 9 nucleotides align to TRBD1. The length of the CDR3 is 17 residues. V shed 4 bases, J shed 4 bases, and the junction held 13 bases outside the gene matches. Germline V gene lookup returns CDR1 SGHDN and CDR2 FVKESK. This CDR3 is CASSPTGGGTGRYGYTF. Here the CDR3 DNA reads TGTGCCAGCAGCCCCACGGGAGGGGGGACAGGGCGCTATGGCTACACCTTC.

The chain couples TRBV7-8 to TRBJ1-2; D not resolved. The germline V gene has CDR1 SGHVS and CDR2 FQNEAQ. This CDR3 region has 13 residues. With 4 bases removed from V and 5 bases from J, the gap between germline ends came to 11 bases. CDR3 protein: CASSSDSEYGYTF. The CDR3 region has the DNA TGTGCCAGCAGCTCGGACTCGGAGTATGGCTACACCTTC.

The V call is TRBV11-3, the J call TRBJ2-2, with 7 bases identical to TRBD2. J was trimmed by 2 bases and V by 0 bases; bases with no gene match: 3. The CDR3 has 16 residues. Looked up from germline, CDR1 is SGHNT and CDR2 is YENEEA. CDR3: CASSLDSGGNTGELFF. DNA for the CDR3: TGTGCCAGCAGCTTAGATTCGGGGGGAAACACCGGGGAGCTGTTTTTT.

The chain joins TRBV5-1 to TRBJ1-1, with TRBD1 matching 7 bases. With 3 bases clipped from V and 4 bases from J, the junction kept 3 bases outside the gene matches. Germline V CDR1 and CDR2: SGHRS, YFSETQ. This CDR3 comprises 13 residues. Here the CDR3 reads CASSWAGGTEAFF. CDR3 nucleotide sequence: TGCGCCAGCAGCTGGGCAGGGGGCACTGAAGCTTTCTTT. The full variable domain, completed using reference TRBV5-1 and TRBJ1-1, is KAGVTQTPRYLIKTRGQQVTLSCSPISGHRSVSWYQQTPGQGLQFLFEYFSETQRNKGNFPGRFSGRQFSNSRSEMNVSTLELGDSALYLCASSWAGGTEAFFGQGTRLTVV.

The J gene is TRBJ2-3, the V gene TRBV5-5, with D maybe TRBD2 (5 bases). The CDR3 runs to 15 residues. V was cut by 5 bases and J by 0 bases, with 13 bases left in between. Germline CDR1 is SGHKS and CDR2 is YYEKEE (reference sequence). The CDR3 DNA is TGTGCCAGCAGTTCCGAGGGTAGTAGCACAGATACGCAGTATTTT. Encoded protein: CASSSEGSSTDTQYF.

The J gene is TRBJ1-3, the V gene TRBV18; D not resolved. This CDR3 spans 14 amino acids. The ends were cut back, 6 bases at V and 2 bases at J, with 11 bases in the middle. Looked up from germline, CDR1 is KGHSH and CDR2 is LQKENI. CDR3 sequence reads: CASSPVAAGNTIYF. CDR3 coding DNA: TGTGCCAGCTCGCCAGTGGCAGCTGGAAACACCATATATTTT.

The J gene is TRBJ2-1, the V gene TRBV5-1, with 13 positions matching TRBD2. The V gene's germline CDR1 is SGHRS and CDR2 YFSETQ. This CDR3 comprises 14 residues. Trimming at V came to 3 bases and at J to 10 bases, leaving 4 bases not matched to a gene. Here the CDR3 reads CASSWTSGSGEQFF. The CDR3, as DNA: TGCGCCAGCAGCTGGACTAGCGGGAGCGGGGAGCAGTTCTTC. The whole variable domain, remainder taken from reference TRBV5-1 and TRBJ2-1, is KAGVTQTPRYLIKTRGQQVTLSCSPISGHRSVSWYQQTPGQGLQFLFEYFSETQRNKGNFPGRFSGRQFSNSRSEMNVSTLELGDSALYLCASSWTSGSGEQFFGPGTRLTVL.

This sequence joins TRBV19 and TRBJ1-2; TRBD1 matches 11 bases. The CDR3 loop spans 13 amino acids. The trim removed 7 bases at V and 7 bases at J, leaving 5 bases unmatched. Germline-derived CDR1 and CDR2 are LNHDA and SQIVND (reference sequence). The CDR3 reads CASIRTGGLGYTF. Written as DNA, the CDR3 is TGTGCCAGTATCCGGACAGGGGGCCTTGGCTACACCTTC.

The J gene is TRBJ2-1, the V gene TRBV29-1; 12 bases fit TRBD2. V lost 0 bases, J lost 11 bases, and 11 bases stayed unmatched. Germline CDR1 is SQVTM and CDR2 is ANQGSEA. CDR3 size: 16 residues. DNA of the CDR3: TGCAGCGTTGAAGATCCTCTAGCGGGAGGGCCAATTCAGCAGTTCTTC. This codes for CSVEDPLAGGPIQQFF.